A selection of T cell receptor beta chains follows, all from one sample in a study of blood T cell repertoires in COVID-19. Repertoires were generated with immunoSEQ multiplex PCR, while TCRdb's copy carries only in-frame clones and drops some. The table has roughly 150,000 clones, around four fifths seen once. Sequenced sample: peripheral blood. The origin of the receptors is a woman at least 80 years old with acute or convalescent COVID-19. Both conserved end residues are part of each CDR3. D genes are given only for firm matches.

D gene	J gene	V gene	CDR3 protein
-	TRBJ1-1	TRBV18	CASSPRWTDQVEAFF
-	TRBJ1-3	TRBV6-1	CASSELRLGDTIYF
-	TRBJ1-6	TRBV5-6	CASSFVQGNNSPLHF
TRBD1	TRBJ1-4	TRBV30	CAWSVDRGEKLFF
-	TRBJ1-5	TRBV12-1	CASSFASSSQGANQPQHF
-	TRBJ2-2	TRBV27	CASSFRGNTGELFF
TRBD1	TRBJ1-1	TRBV30	CAWGDRTEAFF
-	TRBJ1-4	TRBV5-1	CASSSGGGLGRRINEKLFF
-	TRBJ2-5	TRBV5-4	CASSFFKRQGSETQYF
TRBD1	TRBJ1-5	TRBV4-1	CASSQEWTGNQPQHF
TRBD1	TRBJ1-1	TRBV12-3/TRBV12-4	CASRETGPEAFF
TRBD1	TRBJ1-6	TRBV3-1/TRBV3-2	CASSQAGGGGSYNSPLHF
TRBD1	TRBJ1-2	TRBV27	CASGRLDRVQGYTF
TRBD2	TRBJ2-5	TRBV5-1	CASTPSATSGRGETQYF
-	TRBJ1-1	TRBV18	CASSLYESGVAREGTEAFF
TRBD1	TRBJ1-2	TRBV19	CASSVAPDRDYGYTF
TRBD1	TRBJ2-3	TRBV5-6	CASSNTGVVDTQYF
TRBD1	TRBJ2-2	TRBV6-5	CASSQTGGHGELFF
-	TRBJ1-1	TRBV5-1	CASSQQGPATTEAFF
-	TRBJ1-1	TRBV7-2	CASSLEGRLYFF
TRBD1	TRBJ1-1	TRBV10-1	CASPTGAIEAFF
-	TRBJ2-1	TRBV6-5	CASNPHGSSYNEQFF
TRBD2	TRBJ2-5	TRBV27	CASSLSPTSGEQETQYF
-	TRBJ1-5	TRBV19	CASSILGGGNQPQHF
TRBD2	TRBJ2-1	TRBV20-1	CSASPLAGGPDEQFF
-	TRBJ1-5	TRBV15	CATGLAADSNQPQHF
-	TRBJ2-3	TRBV3-1/TRBV3-2	CASSQRLDTQYF
-	TRBJ1-5	TRBV7-3	CASSSGPNQPQHF
-	TRBJ2-7	TRBV27	CASSRGGRYEQYF
TRBD2	TRBJ2-2	TRBV5-1	CASSLVFGGGTNTGELFF
TRBD2	TRBJ2-7	TRBV2	CASSRTSGGTSSYEQYF
TRBD1	TRBJ1-5	TRBV6-5	CASRPGQDFDQPQHF
-	TRBJ1-2	TRBV27	CASRGQGGGGYTF
TRBD1	TRBJ1-2	TRBV7-2	CASSLGDSASGYTF
-	TRBJ2-3	TRBV7-6	CASSPLVSTDTQYF
-	TRBJ1-1	TRBV7-9	CASSRQSNTEAFF
TRBD1	TRBJ1-1	TRBV25-1	CASSDPRTGNTEAFF
-	TRBJ2-3	TRBV19	CASSMARGSSSTDTQYF
-	TRBJ1-2	TRBV2	CASSVGQGPGYTF
TRBD1	TRBJ1-1	TRBV18	CASSPSGQAGTEAFF